The source of this T cell receptor (beta chain) is a study of T cell clonality in common variable immunodeficiency. The assay was immunoSEQ multiplex PCR, and TCRdb's table has in-frame clones only and misses some. This repertoire holds 40,000 to 45,000 clones, and none appear only once. This clone was recorded at least ten times. Sequencing was performed on peripheral blood mononuclear cells. The TCR originated in a person aged 18-70 years in good health.

The CDR3 sequence is CSASASGLAGGYEQYF. The sequenced part of the CDR3 DNA is TGCAGTGCTAGCGCATCCGGACTAGCGGGAGGATACGAG. This chain uses TRBV20-1 with TRBJ2-7, with 14 bases identical to TRBD2. Sequencing ends 3 residues short of the CDR3 end; the germline J gene provides the rest. CDR1 is DFQATT, CDR2 SNEGSKA, per germline (reference sequence). The V segment lost 3 bases and the J segment 4 bases; nucleotides outside the gene matches: 8. The CDR3 has 16 residues.